The T cell receptor beta chain described here comes from a study of response to subunit inactivated influenza vaccine. Overall study findings and caveats: Authors suggested seasonal influenza vaccinations each recruit few new T cells.

This clonotype was recorded many times. The target antigen is unknown. This CDR3 contains 14 residues. Germline CDR1 and CDR2: SGHVS and FQNEAQ. Trimming took off 5 bases at V and 10 bases at J, with 18 bases between the two ends. Using its own MiXCR run on the RT-PCR reads, TCRdb lists one record per CDR3 protein. The table lists 280,000 or so distinct CDR3 sequences, 20% to 25% of them singletons. The J gene is TRBJ2-1, the V gene TRBV7-8; TRBD2 might be the D (5 bases). The input for sequencing was PBMCs from blood, taken roughly 20 months after vaccination. This TCR was sampled from a man between 50 and 75 years old who received an inactivated influenza vaccine. CDR3 loop: CASSPHRESVEQFF. The CDR3 coding sequence is TGTGCCAGCAGCCCGCATAGGGAGTCGGTAGAGCAGTTCTTC. The entire variable domain, with the rest obtained from reference TRBV7-8 and TRBJ2-1, is as follows: GAGVSQSPRYKVAKRGQDVALRCDPISGHVSLFWYQQALGQGPEFLTYFQNEAQLDKSGLPSDRFFAERPEGSVSTLKIQRTQQEDSAVYLCASSPHRESVEQFFGPGTRLTVL.